This paragraph covers one T cell receptor beta chain sequence. Its specificity is unknown. The length of the CDR3 is 13 residues. Trimming took 0 bases from V and 6 from J, leaving 6 bases between them. Germline CDR1 is SGHNT and CDR2 is YENEEA. This sample is drawn from a study of cytomegalovirus exposure and HLA in healthy donors. Study observations and caveats: The number of N-insertions in an Asian-associated ancestry cluster was reportedly below the roughly 620-donor mean in a later analysis. A later analysis linked a missense variant in DCLRE1C to the trimming of TCR beta V and J genes.

Researchers ran the PCR with 60 Vbeta and 13 Jbeta primers. The repertoire was sequenced with immunoSEQ multiplex PCR; TCRdb's copy has only in-frame clones and lacks some. The sample records about 150,000 clones, 75% to 85% being singletons. The specimen was PBMCs. The rearrangement links TRBV11-3 to TRBJ2-1; D remains unclear. The receptor's source is a woman aged 30 to 39 in good health and CMV-seropositive. The CDR3 nucleotides are TGTGCCAGCAGCTTAGACCGAGGCAATGAGCAGTTCTTC. It codes for CASSLDRGNEQFF.